This TCR beta chain appears in the sequencing data of a study of CD4 T cells in relation to SARS-CoV-2 and coronaviruses. Findings and limits, study-wide: Samples before the pandemic and after infection were not matched within any donor.

Trimming removed 7 bases at V and 3 bases at J, with 10 bases between. There are 14 residues in the CDR3. CDR1 is LGHDT and CDR2 is YNNKEL in the germline V gene (reference sequence). The protocol was immunoSEQ multiplex PCR, while the TCRdb copy is restricted to in-frame clones and leaves out a portion. Seen here are around 18,000 clones, about 72% observed once, and the top ten hold under 35%. The table lists this clone with a few counts. Its matching antigen is unknown. CD4+ T cells from unexposed donors were obtained before the COVID-19 pandemic (2011-2018). After about 11 days of culture, CD4+ T cells were isolated. Unexposed-donor CD4+ T cells were probed with SARS-CoV-2 S/N and four cold-coronavirus spikes, cells permitting.

The specimen was CD4+ T cells from PBMCs, cultured in vitro. The chain joins TRBV3-1 (or the pseudogene TRBV3-2) to TRBJ1-6; D gene uncertain. The clonotype comes from a human donor in good health. CDR3 in DNA: TGTGCCAGCACCCAGAACAACTATAATTCACCCCTCCACTTT. Amino acids: CASTQNNYNSPLHF.